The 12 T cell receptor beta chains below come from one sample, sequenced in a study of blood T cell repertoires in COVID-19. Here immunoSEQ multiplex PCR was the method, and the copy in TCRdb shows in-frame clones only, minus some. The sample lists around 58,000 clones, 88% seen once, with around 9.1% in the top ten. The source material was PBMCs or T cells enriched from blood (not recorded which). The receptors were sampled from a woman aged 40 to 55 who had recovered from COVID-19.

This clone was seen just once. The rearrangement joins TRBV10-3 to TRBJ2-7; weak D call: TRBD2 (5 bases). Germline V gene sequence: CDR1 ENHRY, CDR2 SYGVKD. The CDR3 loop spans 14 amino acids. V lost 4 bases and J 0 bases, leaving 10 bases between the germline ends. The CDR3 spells CAISGGSGSYEQYF. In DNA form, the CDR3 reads TGTGCCATCAGTGGAGGGAGCGGCTCCTACGAGCAGTACTTC.

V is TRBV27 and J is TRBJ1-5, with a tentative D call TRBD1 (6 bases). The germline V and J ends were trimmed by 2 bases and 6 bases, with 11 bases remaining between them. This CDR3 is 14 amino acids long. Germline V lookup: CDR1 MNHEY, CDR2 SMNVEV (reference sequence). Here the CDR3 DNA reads TGTGCCAGCAGTTTAGGGGGGGCCGGTCAGCCCCAGCATTTT. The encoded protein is CASSLGGAGQPQHF.

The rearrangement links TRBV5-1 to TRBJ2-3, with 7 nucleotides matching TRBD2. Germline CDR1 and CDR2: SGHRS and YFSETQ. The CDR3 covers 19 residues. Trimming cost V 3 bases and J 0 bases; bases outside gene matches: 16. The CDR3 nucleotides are TGCGCCAGCAGCTCGTCAGGCGGGGGATCCTCCTCTAGCACAGATACGCAGTATTTT. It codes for CASSSSGGGSSSSTDTQYF. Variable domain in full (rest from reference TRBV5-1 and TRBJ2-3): KAGVTQTPRYLIKTRGQQVTLSCSPISGHRSVSWYQQTPGQGLQFLFEYFSETQRNKGNFPGRFSGRQFSNSRSEMNVSTLELGDSALYLCASSSSGGGSSSSTDTQYFGPGTRLTVL.

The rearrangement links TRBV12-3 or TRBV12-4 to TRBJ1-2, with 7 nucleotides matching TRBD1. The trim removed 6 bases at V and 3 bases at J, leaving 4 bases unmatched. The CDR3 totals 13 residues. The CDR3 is CASSRDRDYGYTF. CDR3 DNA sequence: TGTGCCAGCAGCCGAGACAGGGACTATGGCTACACCTTC.

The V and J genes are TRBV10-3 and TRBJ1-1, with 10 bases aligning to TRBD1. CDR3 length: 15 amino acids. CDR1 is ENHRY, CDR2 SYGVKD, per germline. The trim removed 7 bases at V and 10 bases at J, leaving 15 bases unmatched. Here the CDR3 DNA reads TGTGCCATCATGGCTTCCGGGGGACAGGGGAGTAGAGCTTTCTTT. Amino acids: CAIMASGGQGSRAFF.

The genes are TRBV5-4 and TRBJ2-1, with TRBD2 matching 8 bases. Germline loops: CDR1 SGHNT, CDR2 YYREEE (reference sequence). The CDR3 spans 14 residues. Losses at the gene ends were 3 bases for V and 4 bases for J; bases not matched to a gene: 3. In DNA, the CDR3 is TGTGCCAGCAGCTCGGTAGCGGGGTACAATGAGCAGTTCTTC. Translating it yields CASSSVAGYNEQFF. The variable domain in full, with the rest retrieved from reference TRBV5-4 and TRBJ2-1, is ETGVTQSPTHLIKTRGQQVTLRCSSQSGHNTVSWYQQALGQGPQFIFQYYREEENGRGNFPPRFSGLQFPNYSSELNVNALELDDSALYLCASSSVAGYNEQFFGPGTRLTVL.

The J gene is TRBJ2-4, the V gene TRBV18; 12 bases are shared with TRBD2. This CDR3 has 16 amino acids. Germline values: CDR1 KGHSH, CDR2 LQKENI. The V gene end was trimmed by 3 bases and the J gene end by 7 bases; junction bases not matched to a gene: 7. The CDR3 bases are TGTGCCAGCTCACCCCTAGCGGGGGGGCCGGGGAACATTCAGTACTTC. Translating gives CASSPLAGGPGNIQYF.

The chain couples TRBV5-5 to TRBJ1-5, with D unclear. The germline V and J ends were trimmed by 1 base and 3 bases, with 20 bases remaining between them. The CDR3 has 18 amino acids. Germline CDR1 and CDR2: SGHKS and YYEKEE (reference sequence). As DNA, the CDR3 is TGTGCCAGCAGCTTGATTTTTAGGGAGGGAATGGTCAATCAGCCCCAGCATTTT. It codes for CASSLIFREGMVNQPQHF. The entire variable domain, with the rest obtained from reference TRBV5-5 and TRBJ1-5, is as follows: DAGVTQSPTHLIKTRGQQVTLRCSPISGHKSVSWYQQVLGQGPQFIFQYYEKEERGRGNFPDRFSARQFPNYSSELNVNALLLGDSALYLCASSLIFREGMVNQPQHFGDGTRLSIL.

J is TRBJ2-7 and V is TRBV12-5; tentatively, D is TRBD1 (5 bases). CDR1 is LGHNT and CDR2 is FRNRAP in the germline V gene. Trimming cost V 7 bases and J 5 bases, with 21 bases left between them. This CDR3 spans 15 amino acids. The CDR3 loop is CASEPPGPGFHEQYF. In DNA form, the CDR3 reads TGTGCTAGTGAACCTCCGGGCCCAGGGTTCCACGAGCAGTACTTC. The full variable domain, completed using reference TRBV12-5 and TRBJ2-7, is DARVTQTPRHKVTEMGQEVTMRCQPILGHNTVFWYRQTMMQGLELLAYFRNRAPLDDSGMPKDRFSAEMPDATLATLKIQPSEPRDSAVYFCASEPPGPGFHEQYFGPGTRLTVT.

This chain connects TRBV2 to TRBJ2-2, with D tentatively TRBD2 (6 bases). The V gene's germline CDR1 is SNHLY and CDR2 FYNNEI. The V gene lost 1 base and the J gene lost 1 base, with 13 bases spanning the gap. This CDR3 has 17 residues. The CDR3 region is CASSEDFMGGNTGELFF. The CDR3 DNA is TGTGCCAGCAGTGAAGATTTTATGGGGGGGAACACCGGGGAGCTGTTTTTT.

The CDR3, as DNA: TGTGCCAGCAGCGTAGGGACAGCTTACACAGATACGCAGTATTTT. Its translation is CASSVGTAYTDTQYF. J is TRBJ2-3 and V is TRBV9; tentative D call: TRBD1 (6 bases). Trimming took off 0 bases at V and 2 bases at J, with 10 bases between the two ends. Germline lookup yields CDR1 SGDLS and CDR2 YYNGEE. The CDR3 has 15 residues.

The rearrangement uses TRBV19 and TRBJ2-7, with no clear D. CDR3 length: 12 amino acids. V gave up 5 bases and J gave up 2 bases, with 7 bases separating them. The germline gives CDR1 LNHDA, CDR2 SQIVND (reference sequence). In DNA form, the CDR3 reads TGTGCCAGTAGTGTGGGCGCCTACGAGCAGTACTTC. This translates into CASSVGAYEQYF. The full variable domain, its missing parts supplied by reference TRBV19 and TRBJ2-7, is DGGITQSPKYLFRKEGQNVTLSCEQNLNHDAMYWYRQDPGQGLRLIYYSQIVNDFQKGDIAEGYSVSREKKESFPLTVTSAQKNPTAFYLCASSVGAYEQYFGPGTRLTVT.